The rows below give T cell receptor beta chains drawn from one sample of a study of CD8 T cells in ankylosing spondylitis. TCRdb ran MiXCR on the 5' RACE reads and lists one entry per CDR3 protein. The profile shows 200,000 to 300,000 distinct CDR3 sequences, more than 9% of them singletons. The sequencing input was blood, either unsorted or a sorted T cell fraction (not recorded which). Every receptor here comes from a male donor with ankylosing spondylitis or in good health (not recorded which). Each CDR3 is given with its conserved first and last residue. Fields, in order: V gene, J gene, clone size, D gene, CDR3 protein, CDR3 DNA. A D gene is named only where the DNA matches it firmly. Not all rows give a size; the values are once, few, many and, for expanded clones, a class.

TRBV6-1	TRBJ2-7	many	TRBD2	CASSSGAGYEQYF	TGTGCCAGCAGCAGCGGGGCGGGCTACGAGCAGTACTTC
TRBV7-2	TRBJ2-7	few	TRBD2	CASSVAGRYEQYF	TGTGCCAGCAGCGTAGCGGGGCGGTACGAGCAGTACTTC
TRBV29-1	TRBJ2-7	many	NA	CSCRDWGSYEQYF	TGCAGCTGCCGGGACTGGGGGTCCTACGAGCAGTACTTC
TRBV29-1	TRBJ1-1	many	NA	CSVNDQALNTEAFF	TGCAGCGTTAATGATCAGGCCCTGAACACTGAAGCTTTCTTT
TRBV20-1	TRBJ2-5	many	TRBD1	CSARDRVKTQYF	TGCAGTGCTCGGGACAGGGTAAAGACCCAGTACTTC
TRBV4-1	TRBJ2-5	NA	NA	CASSPDGQETQYF	TGCGCCAGCAGCCCGGACGGACAAGAGACCCAGTACTTC
TRBV12-3/TRBV12-4	TRBJ1-4	many	TRBD1	CASSPRQGGNEKLFF	TGTGCCAGCAGTCCCCGACAGGGCGGGAATGAAAAACTGTTTTTT
TRBV10-2	TRBJ1-3	many	NA	CASSDGTPSGNTIYF	TGTGCCAGCAGCGATGGGACTCCCTCTGGAAACACCATATATTTT
TRBV7-9	TRBJ1-4	few	NA	CASSRTGFGEKLFF	TGTGCCAGCAGCCGCACAGGGTTTGGCGAAAAACTGTTTTTT
TRBV7-2	TRBJ2-7	many	NA	CASSLQGTYEQYF	TGTGCCAGCAGCCTTCAGGGTACCTACGAGCAGTACTTC
TRBV12-3/TRBV12-4	TRBJ2-1	many	NA	CASSLRGAKEQFF	TGTGCCAGCAGTTTAAGGGGAGCGAAGGAGCAGTTCTTC